The clone carrying this T cell receptor beta chain was recorded once. These data come from a study of blood T cell repertoires in COVID-19. At the level of the study: Sites across the United States, Italy and Spain contributed samples from acute and convalescent COVID-19. PBMCs, B-cell-depleted T cells, or T cells provided the cDNA or gDNA that made up the material.

Profiled with immunoSEQ multiplex PCR; TCRdb holds only in-frame clones, not every one. This sample has some 74,000 clones, with roughly four fifths found just once. CDR1 and CDR2 from the germline V gene are SGHDT and YYEEEE. V lost 2 bases, J lost 2 bases, and 4 bases stayed unmatched. CDR3 length: 15 amino acids. The chain recombines TRBV5-6 with TRBJ1-3; 7 bases are a match to TRBD1. The sample was peripheral blood. The clonotype originates from a man aged 70 or older with active or convalescent COVID-19. The CDR3 reads CASSLPGQTGNTIYF. DNA of the CDR3: TGTGCCAGCAGCTTACCGGGACAGACTGGAAACACCATATATTTT.